This TCR beta chain derives from a study of blood T cell repertoires in COVID-19. Study details: PBMCs, B-cell-depleted T cells, or T cells provided the cDNA or gDNA that made up the material.

The assay was immunoSEQ multiplex PCR, and TCRdb's table has in-frame clones only and misses some. The data hold about 260,000 clones, with 75% to 90% observed a single time. V was trimmed by 3 bases and J by 2 bases, leaving 10 bases between them. Germline lookup yields CDR1 MNHEY and CDR2 SMNVEV (reference sequence). The CDR3 is made up of 14 amino acids. Recruits, aged about 18 to 89 years, lived in 24 US areas. The sample was PBMCs or T cells enriched from blood (not recorded which). The chain links TRBV27 to TRBJ2-5, with D possibly TRBD2 on 6 matching bases. The receptor was isolated from a woman aged 18-35 years who had recovered from COVID-19. The CDR3 loop reads CASSFWRGQETQYF. The CDR3 DNA follows: TGTGCCAGCAGTTTCTGGAGGGGTCAAGAGACCCAGTACTTC.